A selection of T cell receptor beta chains follows, all from one sample in a study of OX40 agonist ivuxolimab in advanced cancers. Clones were read by immunoSEQ multiplex PCR, and TCRdb kept only the in-frame ones, dropping some. The repertoire consists of over 45,000 clones, with 93% occurring once and the leading ten covering around 18%. The sequencing here drew on CD4+ or CD8+ T cells sorted from blood, taken in a trial of the OX40 agonist ivuxolimab. Receptors originate from an adult with an advanced solid tumor such as melanoma, head and neck, liver or kidney cancer. Both conserved end residues are part of each CDR3. D genes are given only for firm matches. Only part of the rows carry a size: once, few, many, or a class if the clone is expanded.

-,-,TRBV28,TRBJ2-5,TGTGCCAGCACCCCCCCGGCCGGCAGTGAGACCCAGTACTTC,CASTPPAGSETQYF
-,TRBD1,TRBV7-6,TRBJ2-7,TGTGCCAGCAGCTTAAGGGACAGCCCCTACGAGCAGTACTTC,CASSLRDSPYEQYF
-,-,TRBV19,TRBJ1-3,TGTGCCAGTAGGACAGGCGGAAACACCATATATTTT,CASRTGGNTIYF
-,TRBD2,TRBV28,TRBJ2-7,TGTGCCAGCAGCACGAGACTAGCGGGAGGGAGGTACGAGCAGTACTTC,CASSTRLAGGRYEQYF
-,TRBD2,TRBV5-6,TRBJ2-5,TGTGCCAGCAGCTTGATCAGCGGGAGGGGAGGTTCAGAGACCCAGTACTTC,CASSLISGRGGSETQYF
-,TRBD1,TRBV7-9,TRBJ2-1,TGTGCCAGCGGGAGGACAGGGACCTACAATGAGCAGTTCTTC,CASGRTGTYNEQFF
-,-,TRBV4-3,TRBJ2-1,TGCGCCAGCAGCCGACTGACAGGTTACAATGAGCAGTTCTTC,CASSRLTGYNEQFF
-,-,TRBV7-6,TRBJ2-3,TGTGCCAGCAGCCCTGAGGCGGATTCCCCAGATACGCAGTATTTT,CASSPEADSPDTQYF
few,TRBD2,TRBV28,TRBJ2-7,TGTGCCAGCAGTTTTACTAGCGAGTACGAGCAGTACTTC,CASSFTSEYEQYF
-,-,TRBV11-2,TRBJ2-1,TGTGCCAGCAGCTCCCTAGGGGGCTCCTACAATGAGCAGTTCTTC,CASSSLGGSYNEQFF
-,-,TRBV7-2,TRBJ2-1,TGTGCCAGCAGCCGGGGACTTAGGAATGAGCAGTTCTTC,CASSRGLRNEQFF
-,-,TRBV11-2,TRBJ2-7,TGTGCCAGCAGCTTAGTTCTGGGGGTAAGCTCCTACGAGCAGTACTTC,CASSLVLGVSSYEQYF
-,TRBD1,TRBV11-1,TRBJ2-2,TGTGCCAGCAGCTTGTTACAGGGGGCGAACGGGGAGCTGTTTTTT,CASSLLQGANGELFF
-,-,TRBV30,TRBJ1-2,TGTGCCTGGAGTGTACTGGGGGAATCCCTTAACTATGGCTACACCTTC,CAWSVLGESLNYGYTF